The 32 T cell receptor beta chains given below trace back to one sample, sequenced in a study of blood T cell repertoires in COVID-19. Sequenced by immunoSEQ multiplex PCR; TCRdb stores in-frame clones only, minus some. The data contain approximately 160,000 clones, more than 90% of them singletons. The material sequenced was peripheral blood. Source of these receptors: a man aged 60-69 years with active or convalescent COVID-19.

V and J are TRBV2 and TRBJ1-2, with a tentative D call TRBD1 (6 bases). V lost 6 bases, J lost 2 bases, and 13 bases lay in between. CDR3 size: 14 residues. In germline, CDR1 is SNHLY, CDR2 FYNNEI. CDR3 region: CASSRTVENYGYTF. CDR3 in DNA: TGTGCCAGCAGCCGGACAGTAGAAAACTATGGCTACACCTTC.

This chain connects TRBV6-4 to TRBJ2-3, with 10 nucleotides matching TRBD2. The ends lost 6 bases at V and 2 bases at J; junction bases unmatched: 8. The germline V gene has CDR1 MRHNA and CDR2 SNTAGT. This CDR3 contains 16 residues. CDR3 residues: CASSLASGGFTDTQYF. Written as DNA, the CDR3 is TGTGCCAGCAGCCTGGCTAGCGGGGGTTTCACAGATACGCAGTATTTT.

The rearrangement uses TRBV10-2 and TRBJ2-1, with a tentative D call TRBD1 (5 bases). The CDR3 consists of 14 residues. The germline V gene encodes CDR1 WSHSY and CDR2 SAAADI. Deletions cut 8 bases from V and 0 bases from J, with 11 bases between. CDR3 nucleotide sequence: TGCGCCAGCCTTGACAGCAGCTCCTACAATGAGCAGTTCTTC. Translation gives CASLDSSSYNEQFF.

This rearrangement joins TRBV7-2 to TRBJ1-3; the D gene is possibly TRBD1 (6 bases). Per germline, CDR1 SGHTA and CDR2 FQGNSA. V dropped 6 bases and J dropped 0 bases, with 12 bases sitting between them. The CDR3 length is 15 residues. For the CDR3, the DNA is TGTGCCAGCAGTCTAGGGGGTTACTCTGGAAACACCATATATTTT. Protein product: CASSLGGYSGNTIYF.

The chain couples TRBV6-4 to TRBJ2-7, with TRBD1 matching over 10 bases. CDR3 length: 16 residues. V was clipped by 2 bases and J by 2 bases; unmatched bases: 6. Germline V lookup: CDR1 MRHNA, CDR2 SNTAGT. DNA of the CDR3: TGTGCCAGCAGTGACAAAGGGACAGGGGACCCCTACGAGCAGTACTTC. This codes for CASSDKGTGDPYEQYF.

The chain carries TRBV21-1 and TRBJ2-5; the table assigns TRBD2, which was not confirmed against the DNA. TRBV21-1 counts as a pseudogene. The CDR3 runs 16 residues. This chain's CDR3 is CASSKVSRRGRETQYF. The CDR3 DNA reads as TGTGCCAGCAGCAAAGTAAGTAGGAGGGGTCGAGAGACCCAGTACTTC.

This chain links TRBV9 with TRBJ2-2; maybe TRBD1 (6 bases). Per the germline V gene, CDR1 is SGDLS and CDR2 is YYNGEE. The ends were cut back, 3 bases at V and 5 bases at J, with 17 bases in the middle. This CDR3 has 16 amino acids. This chain's CDR3 is CASSAGASRGTGELFF. CDR3 DNA sequence: TGTGCCAGCAGCGCAGGGGCTAGCCGGGGTACCGGGGAGCTGTTTTTT.

The rearrangement uses TRBV27 and TRBJ1-5, with D unresolved. CDR1 MNHEY and CDR2 SMNVEV come from the germline V gene (reference sequence). V lost 5 bases and J 7 bases, leaving 12 bases between the germline ends. The CDR3 has 13 amino acids. In DNA form, the CDR3 reads TGTGCCAGCAGTCCCACTCGGGTGCAGCCCCAGCATTTT. This codes for CASSPTRVQPQHF.

The rearrangement links TRBV15 to TRBJ1-5; 7 nucleotides match TRBD1. Unmatched junction bases numbered 5, after V lost 3 bases and J lost 0 bases. Germline lookup yields CDR1 LNHNV and CDR2 YYDKDF (reference sequence). The CDR3 totals 16 residues. As DNA, the CDR3 is TGTGCCACCAGCAGGGGGGACAGATCTAGCAATCAGCCCCAGCATTTT. It translates to CATSRGDRSSNQPQHF.

The rearrangement joins TRBV2 to TRBJ2-1, with 7 bases that match TRBD1. J was trimmed by 3 bases and V by 8 bases; bases with no gene match: 13. The CDR3 has 16 residues. CDR1 and CDR2 (germline): SNHLY, FYNNEI. The CDR3 protein is CASGRSTGTVYNEQFF. The CDR3 DNA follows: TGTGCCAGCGGAAGAAGCACCGGGACAGTCTACAATGAGCAGTTCTTC.

The chain couples TRBV5-1 to TRBJ1-4; 9 nucleotides match TRBD1. The CDR3 sequence is 15 residues long. Germline V gene data show CDR1 as SGHRS and CDR2 as YFSETQ. The V segment lost 5 bases and the J segment 6 bases; nucleotides outside the gene matches: 8. DNA of the CDR3: TGCGCCAGCAGTTTTGGACAGGGGACGGATGAAAAACTGTTTTTT. It yields the protein CASSFGQGTDEKLFF. Together with reference TRBV5-1 and TRBJ1-4, the CDR3 gives the full variable domain: KAGVTQTPRYLIKTRGQQVTLSCSPISGHRSVSWYQQTPGQGLQFLFEYFSETQRNKGNFPGRFSGRQFSNSRSEMNVSTLELGDSALYLCASSFGQGTDEKLFFGSGTQLSVL.

The chain uses TRBV12-3 or TRBV12-4 and TRBJ1-2; TRBD1 agrees at 10 bases. V lost 2 bases, J lost 7 bases, and 1 base stayed unmatched. The CDR3 has 13 residues. This CDR3 reads CASSLRDRGGYTF. The DNA of the CDR3 is TGTGCCAGCAGTTTACGGGACAGGGGTGGCTACACCTTC.

The gene calls are TRBV28 and TRBJ1-2; tentative D call: TRBD1 (6 bases). V lost 3 bases, J lost 4 bases, and 12 bases lay in between. Germline CDR1 reads MDHEN; CDR2 reads SYDVKM. This CDR3 contains 14 residues. DNA for the CDR3: TGTGCCAGCAGTTTCACGGACAGCATCTATGGCTACACCTTC. It yields the protein CASSFTDSIYGYTF.

The rearrangement links TRBV18 to TRBJ1-3, with 8 positions matching TRBD1. V trimming: 5 bases; J trimming: 0 bases; junction bases outside the gene matches: 6. This CDR3 is 16 amino acids long. Looked up from germline, CDR1 is KGHSH and CDR2 is LQKENI. DNA for the CDR3: TGTGCCAGCTCAACCCGACAGGGGATCTCTGGAAACACCATATATTTT. Its protein product is CASSTRQGISGNTIYF.

V usage is TRBV11-2 and J usage is TRBJ1-5; D is uncertain. V was shortened by 5 bases and J by 3 bases, with 8 bases between the two germline ends. The CDR3 consists of 13 residues. Looked up from germline, CDR1 is SGHAT and CDR2 is FQNNGV. This chain's CDR3 is CASSLSDNQPQHF. CDR3 nucleotide sequence: TGTGCCAGCAGCCTCAGCGACAATCAGCCCCAGCATTTT.

The gene calls are TRBV6-6 and TRBJ1-3; D perhaps matches TRBD1 (5 bases). Germline CDR1 is MNHNY and CDR2 is SVGAGI (reference sequence). Trimming pared 5 bases from V and 0 bases from J, leaving 8 bases between. The CDR3 has 14 amino acids. CDR3 coding DNA: TGTGCCAGCAGTGACAGTAACTCTGGAAACACCATATATTTT. Translation gives CASSDSNSGNTIYF.

This rearrangement joins TRBV3-1 (or the pseudogene TRBV3-2) to TRBJ2-3, with TRBD2 matching over 9 bases. The CDR3 runs to 18 residues. Looked up from germline, CDR1 is LGHDT and CDR2 is YNNKEL (reference sequence). The ends lost 0 bases at V and 1 base at J; junction bases unmatched: 8. The CDR3 DNA follows: TGTGCCAGCAGCCAAGATCGGGGCGGGAGGGCCGGCACAGATACGCAGTATTTT. Translating it yields CASSQDRGGRAGTDTQYF.

This clone was detected only once. V gene TRBV5-4 combines with J gene TRBJ2-1, with D perhaps matching TRBD1 (5 bases). CDR3 length: 14 amino acids. Germline assignment: CDR1 SGHNT and CDR2 YYREEE (reference sequence). Trimming left V 2 bases short and J 4 bases short, with 10 bases between. CDR3 region: CASSLRRQYNEQFF. The CDR3 coding sequence is TGTGCCAGCAGCTTACGAAGACAGTACAATGAGCAGTTCTTC.

This clone was counted once. This chain links TRBV15 with TRBJ2-7, with D maybe TRBD1 (5 bases). Deletions cut 8 bases from V and 2 bases from J, with 13 bases between. The CDR3 sequence is 13 residues long. Germline V gene sequence: CDR1 LNHNV, CDR2 YYDKDF (reference sequence). The CDR3 loop is CATEDTTAYEQYF. CDR3 nucleotide sequence: TGTGCCACCGAGGATACGACAGCCTACGAGCAGTACTTC.

This chain links TRBV6-2 or TRBV6-3 with TRBJ1-1, with a possible D match to TRBD1 (5 bases). Germline lookup yields CDR1 MNHEY and CDR2 SVGEGT. Between the trimmed V and J ends, which lost 0 bases and 4 bases, there was a span of 12 bases. The CDR3 extends over 15 amino acids. CDR3 in amino acids: CASSYSGGVGTEAFF. The DNA for the CDR3 is TGTGCCAGCAGTTACTCGGGGGGGGTCGGCACTGAAGCTTTCTTT.

The chain joins TRBV30 to TRBJ2-5; D is unresolved. Trimming removed 1 base at V and 2 bases at J, with 8 bases between. The CDR3 sequence is 13 residues long. Germline V gene sequence: CDR1 GTSNPN, CDR2 SVGIG (reference sequence). The CDR3: CAWSGQIQETQYF. The CDR3 coding sequence is TGTGCCTGGAGTGGGCAGATACAAGAGACCCAGTACTTC.

This clone was seen once. In DNA, the CDR3 is TGCGCCAGCAGCTTTTATAACCCGGGACTAGCGGGGGGGCCCGCAGATACGCAGTATTTT. Amino acid sequence: CASSFYNPGLAGGPADTQYF. J is TRBJ2-3 and V is TRBV5-1; 16 bases are a match to TRBD2. CDR1 and CDR2 from the germline V gene are SGHRS and YFSETQ. This CDR3 spans 20 amino acids. Germline trimming cut 2 bases from V and 4 bases from J; bases unmatched to any gene: 13.

The chain joins TRBV27 to TRBJ1-6, with 10 bases that match TRBD1. Unmatched junction bases numbered 4, after V lost 3 bases and J lost 2 bases. The CDR3 extends over 17 amino acids. Germline V gene sequence: CDR1 MNHEY, CDR2 SMNVEV (reference sequence). The CDR3 DNA reads TGTGCCAGCAGTTTTGGGACAGGGGATGCCTATAATTCACCCCTCCACTTT. Residues: CASSFGTGDAYNSPLHF.

This clone was observed once. The V gene is TRBV6-5, the J gene TRBJ1-2, with D unclear. Germline V gene data show CDR1 as MNHEY and CDR2 as SVGAGI. V was pared by 7 bases and J by 5 bases, with 17 bases between. CDR3 length equals 14 residues. The CDR3 region is CASIHREVAYGYTF. In nucleotides, the CDR3 is TGTGCCAGCATTCACCGGGAGGTGGCTTATGGCTACACCTTC.

This clone was counted once. The J gene is TRBJ1-1, the V gene TRBV10-1, with a tentative D call TRBD1 (6 bases). V lost 3 bases, J lost 3 bases, and 17 bases lay in between. The germline V gene encodes CDR1 WNHNN and CDR2 SYGVQD (reference sequence). The CDR3 has 16 residues. CDR3 bases: TGCGCCAGCAGTGAATACAGGTCAGGGGTGGACACTGAAGCTTTCTTT. Protein: CASSEYRSGVDTEAFF.

The chain carries TRBV28 and TRBJ1-6; D remains ambiguous. This CDR3 is built from 14 residues. Germline CDR1 reads MDHEN; CDR2 reads SYDVKM. V was pared by 3 bases and J by 5 bases, with 8 bases between. CDR3 sequence: CASSFFPDNSPLHF. The CDR3 nucleotides read TGTGCCAGCAGTTTTTTTCCAGATAATTCACCCCTCCACTTT. The variable domain in full, completed from reference TRBV28 and TRBJ1-6, reads DVKVTQSSRYLVKRTGEKVFLECVQDMDHENMFWYRQDPGLGLRLIYFSYDVKMKEKGDIPEGYSVSREKKERFSLILESASTNQTSMYLCASSFFPDNSPLHFGNGTRLTVT.

The chain has TRBV9 and TRBJ1-4; perhaps TRBD1 as D (5 bases). CDR1 and CDR2 from the germline V gene are SGDLS and YYNGEE. V lost 3 bases and J 7 bases, leaving 10 bases between the germline ends. This CDR3 contains 13 residues. The CDR3 reads CASSARDGEKLFF. Here the CDR3 DNA reads TGTGCCAGCAGCGCCAGGGATGGTGAAAAACTGTTTTTT. The variable domain in full, with the rest retrieved from reference TRBV9 and TRBJ1-4, is DSGVTQTPKHLITATGQRVTLRCSPRSGDLSVYWYQQSLDQGLQFLIQYYNGEERAKGNILERFSAQQFPDLHSELNLSSLELGDSALYFCASSARDGEKLFFGSGTQLSVL.

The chain joins TRBV19 to TRBJ1-1; D uncertain. The V gene's germline CDR1 is LNHDA and CDR2 SQIVND (reference sequence). V lost 1 base to trimming and J lost 0 bases, with 6 bases between them. This CDR3 region has 14 residues. The CDR3 DNA follows: TGTGCCAGTAGTATAGCTCGGGTGAACACTGAAGCTTTCTTT. Amino acid sequence: CASSIARVNTEAFF.

The chain recombines TRBV27 with TRBJ2-7, with 7 bases lining up with TRBD2. The CDR3 has 14 amino acids. In germline, CDR1 is MNHEY, CDR2 SMNVEV (reference sequence). V lost 5 bases and J lost 3; bases outside the gene matches: 7. CDR3 loop: CASSGSRELYEQYF. The CDR3 nucleotides read TGTGCCAGCAGTGGTTCGCGGGAGCTCTACGAGCAGTACTTC.

The genes are TRBV2 and TRBJ1-5, with D maybe TRBD1 (5 bases). Germline V CDR1 and CDR2: SNHLY, FYNNEI. Trimming removed 0 bases at V and 5 bases at J, with 8 bases between. The CDR3 runs 14 residues. CDR3 in DNA: TGTGCCAGCAGTGAAGCGGGGGGTGATCAGCCCCAGCATTTT. It specifies CASSEAGGDQPQHF.

This clone has a single count. The chain uses TRBV6-5 and TRBJ1-2; D gene ambiguous. The germline gives CDR1 MNHEY, CDR2 SVGAGI. V lost 3 bases and J lost 4, with 12 bases in between. The CDR3 runs 14 residues. The CDR3 reads CASSYSAGFYGYTF. The CDR3 DNA sequence: TGTGCCAGCAGTTATTCGGCAGGCTTCTATGGCTACACCTTC.

V is TRBV6-2 or TRBV6-3 and J is TRBJ1-2, with D possibly TRBD1 on 6 matching bases. The CDR3 length is 14 residues. V lost 5 bases and J 5 bases, leaving 15 bases between the germline ends. Germline CDR1 reads MNHEY; CDR2 reads SVGEGT. CDR3 nucleotides: TGTGCCAGCAGTCCACAAGGGGGATCTTATGGCTACACCTTC. Translated: CASSPQGGSYGYTF.